A selection of T cell receptor beta chains follows, all from one sample in a study of shared clonotypes between healthy human individuals. Sequencing used immunoSEQ multiplex PCR; TCRdb keeps in-frame clones, though not all of them. The table lists some 1 million clones, about 70% of them singletons. The sequenced sample consisted of memory CD4+ T cells sorted from blood. These receptors originate from a man younger than 35 in good health. The CDR3 runs from the conserved cysteine through the conserved F or W. The order of the fields is clone size, D gene, J gene, V gene, CDR3 DNA, CDR3 protein. A D gene is named only where the DNA matches it firmly. Some rows have no size entry. The others give once, few or many, or a class for an expanded clone.

>-|-|TRBJ2-5|TRBV7-2
TGTGCCAGCAGCTTGGGGAGTCGGCCGGAGACCCAGTACTTC
CASSLGSRPETQYF
>-|-|TRBJ1-1|TRBV28
TGTGCCAGCGCAAAAGGGGGGCGGTTGAACACTGAAGCTTTCTTT
CASAKGGRLNTEAFF
>-|-|TRBJ2-7|TRBV29-1
TGCAGCGTTGCGGTCGGGTACGAGCAGTACTTC
CSVAVGYEQYF
>-|-|TRBJ1-6|TRBV7-8
TGTGCCAGCAGCTTGAGGACAGAGCCACCCCTCCACTTT
CASSLRTEPPLHF
>-|TRBD1|TRBJ2-1|TRBV19
TGTGCCAGTAGTACTGGACAGGGGACCGGGGGTGAGCAGTTCTTC
CASSTGQGTGGEQFF
>-|TRBD2|TRBJ2-7|TRBV10-2
TGCGCCAGCAGTGGACTAGCGAAAAGCTCCTACGAGCAGTACTTC
CASSGLAKSSYEQYF
>many|TRBD2|TRBJ2-2|TRBV7-2
TGTGCCAGCAGTCGCGGGAGGAACACCGGGGAGCTGTTTTTT
CASSRGRNTGELFF
>-|-|TRBJ2-7|TRBV10-3
TGTGCCATCAGTCCCCCCCAGGGCACCGAGCAGTACTTC
CAISPPQGTEQYF
>-|TRBD1|TRBJ2-5|TRBV5-1
TGCGCCAGCAGCTTGGTGACAGGGGGACAAGAGACCCAGTACTTC
CASSLVTGGQETQYF
>once|-|TRBJ1-3|TRBV5-1
TGCGCCAGCAGCTTGGGGGGTACTTTTTCTGGAAACACCATATATTTT
CASSLGGTFSGNTIYF
>-|-|TRBJ2-7|TRBV11-2
TGTGCCAGTAGCTTAGGGACCGGGGGTTCCTACGAGCAGTACTTC
CASSLGTGGSYEQYF
>-|-|TRBJ2-3|TRBV7-3
TGTGCCAGCAGCTTAACCGGGAGAAGCACAGATACGCAGTATTTT
CASSLTGRSTDTQYF
>-|-|TRBJ2-7|TRBV30
TGTGCCTGGAGTGCAGGTCGTTACTACGAGCAGTACTTC
CAWSAGRYYEQYF
>-|-|TRBJ1-4|TRBV4-1
TGCGCCAGCAGCCAAGATAAGGGGACAACGAAACTGTTTTTT
CASSQDKGTTKLFF
>few|TRBD1|TRBJ1-4|TRBV6-1
TGTGCCAGCAGGGACAGGGGAAACGAAAAACTGTTTTTT
CASRDRGNEKLFF
>once|TRBD1|TRBJ1-6|TRBV6-1
TGTGCCAGCAGTGGGACCTCAGGGGGCGTTTCACCCCTCCACTTT
CASSGTSGGVSPLHF
>once|-|TRBJ1-1|TRBV28
TGTGCCAGCACCATGGGGCAGCCTGAAGCTTTCTTT
CASTMGQPEAFF
>-|-|TRBJ1-2|TRBV30
TGTGCCTGGAGTACGGGGTATAACTATGGCTACACCTTC
CAWSTGYNYGYTF
>-|TRBD2|TRBJ2-7|TRBV18
TGTGCCAGCTCTCCGGGACTAGATTACTACGAGCAGTACTTC
CASSPGLDYYEQYF
>-|-|TRBJ1-1|TRBV5-1
TGCGCCAGCAGCTTGGCCTCGGGGCCTGTAATGAACACTGAAGCTTTCTTT
CASSLASGPVMNTEAFF
>once|-|TRBJ2-7|TRBV5-1
TGCGCCAGCAGCAAAGACAATTGGGAGCAGTACTTC
CASSKDNWEQYF
>-|TRBD1|TRBJ1-5|TRBV2
TGTGCCAGTCCCAGGGGGGCTGGGAGCAATCAGCCCCAGCATTTT
CASPRGAGSNQPQHF